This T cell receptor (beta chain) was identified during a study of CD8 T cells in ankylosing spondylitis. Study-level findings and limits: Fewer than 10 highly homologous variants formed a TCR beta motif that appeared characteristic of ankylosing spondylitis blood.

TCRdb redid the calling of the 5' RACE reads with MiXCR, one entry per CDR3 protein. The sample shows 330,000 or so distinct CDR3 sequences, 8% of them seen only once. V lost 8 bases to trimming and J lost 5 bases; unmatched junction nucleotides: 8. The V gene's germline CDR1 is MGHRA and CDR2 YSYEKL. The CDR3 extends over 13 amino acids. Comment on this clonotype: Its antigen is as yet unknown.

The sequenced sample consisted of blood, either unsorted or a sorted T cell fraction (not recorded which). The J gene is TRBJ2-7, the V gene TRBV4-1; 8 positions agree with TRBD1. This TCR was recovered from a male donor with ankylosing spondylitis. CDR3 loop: CASHRTGIHEQYF. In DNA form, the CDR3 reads TGCGCCAGCCACCGGACAGGGATCCACGAGCAGTACTTC.